These 6 T cell receptor beta chains were sequenced from one sample in a study of shared clonotypes between healthy human individuals. Assay used: immunoSEQ multiplex PCR; TCRdb lists only in-frame clones, some missing. The table has approximately 2.1 million clones, roughly 93% seen once. The sample taken for sequencing was naive CD4+ T cells from PBMCs. The subset here: CD45RA+ positively selected. The receptors derive from a man between 18 and 35 years old in good health. Some clones in this sample may be carry-over from other donors' samples.

With respect to this clone: Additional DNA sequences in this sample encode the identical CDR3. This chain links TRBV18 with TRBJ2-7; 7 bases match TRBD2. Trimming cost V 3 bases and J 0 bases; bases outside gene matches: 5. This CDR3 spans 15 amino acids. Per germline, CDR1 KGHSH and CDR2 LQKENI. The CDR3 region is CASSPSGTGSYEQYF. CDR3 sequence (DNA): TGTGCCAGCTCACCCAGCGGGACCGGCTCCTACGAGCAGTACTTC.

This chain links TRBV5-1 with TRBJ1-1; D remains unclear. CDR1 is SGHRS, CDR2 YFSETQ, per germline. Trimming took 4 bases from V and 11 from J, leaving 21 bases between them. This CDR3 has 14 amino acids. In DNA, the CDR3 is TGCGCCAGCAGCCAGAAGACGGAACCCGGGCCCGCTTTCTTT. This codes for CASSQKTEPGPAFF.

To note about this clone: The same CDR3 arises from other DNA sequences in this sample as well. The gene calls are TRBV19 and TRBJ1-1, with 7 nucleotides matching TRBD1. Germline V gene lookup returns CDR1 LNHDA and CDR2 SQIVND (reference sequence). V was clipped by 5 bases and J by 2 bases; unmatched bases: 5. This CDR3 region has 14 residues. The DNA of the CDR3 is TGTGCCAGTAGTTGGGGACAGACAAACACTGAAGCTTTCTTT. Protein product: CASSWGQTNTEAFF.

This chain links TRBV2 with TRBJ2-5; D is undetermined. The J call may be wrong; the DNA end is better matched by TRBJ2-7. The CDR3 spans 11 residues. Germline V lookup: CDR1 SNHLY, CDR2 FYNNEI. The DNA of the CDR3 is TGTGCCAGCAGTGGGGCCTACGAGCAGTACTTC. Translation: CASSGAYEQYF.

In the case of this clone: Other DNA sequences in the sample encode the same CDR3. The V and J genes are TRBV7-3 and TRBJ2-5; 8 bases align to TRBD1. After removal of 5 bases from V and 4 bases from J, the junction contained 3 bases not matched to a gene. The CDR3 consists of 13 residues. The germline CDR1 and CDR2 sequences are SGHTA and FQGTGA. CDR3 region: CASSPQGGETQYF. Written as DNA, the CDR3 is TGTGCCAGCAGCCCACAGGGGGGAGAGACCCAGTACTTC. Using reference TRBV7-3 and TRBJ2-5 for the parts outside the CDR3, the full variable domain is GAGVSQTPSNKVTEKGKYVELRCDPISGHTALYWYRQSLGQGPEFLIYFQGTGAADDSGLPNDRFFAVRPEGSVSTLKIQRTERGDSAVYLCASSPQGGETQYFGPGTRLLVL.

V is TRBV5-1 and J is TRBJ2-2; D may correspond to TRBD1 or TRBD2 (5 bases each). CDR1 is SGHRS and CDR2 is YFSETQ in the germline V gene. Trimming took 4 bases from V and 1 from J, leaving 11 bases between them. The CDR3 runs 15 residues. This CDR3 is CASSTGTVNTGELFF. The CDR3 bases are TGCGCCAGCAGCACCGGGACGGTGAACACCGGGGAGCTGTTTTTT.